This entry is about one T cell receptor (beta chain). It was cDNA, reverse transcribed from extracted RNA, that served as the sequencing template. Sequenced by immunoSEQ multiplex PCR; TCRdb stores in-frame clones only, minus some. The sample has some 130,000 clones; roughly 54% are singletons. Sample treatment: oral pan-JAK inhibitor, 5-10 mg twice daily. Isolation of CD4+ and CD8+ T cells from PBMCs was achieved by sorting. These data come from a study of CD8+ T cells in alopecia areata. Per the germline V gene, CDR1 is LNHNV and CDR2 is YYDKDF (reference sequence). The CDR3 loop spans 15 amino acids. Trimming at V came to 5 bases and at J to 2 bases, leaving 8 bases not matched to a gene.

The material was CD8+ T cells sorted from blood, obtained at week 4, from a patient treated with tofacitinib. The chain couples TRBV15 to TRBJ2-7, with TRBD1 matching 8 bases. The TCR was taken from a human donor with alopecia areata. The CDR3 region has the DNA TGTGCCACCAGCTCTCCCCTGGACAGGGCCTACGAGCAGTACTTC. Translated: CATSSPLDRAYEQYF.